This TCR beta chain was retrieved from a study of cytomegalovirus exposure and HLA in healthy donors. The V segment lost 3 bases and the J segment 5 bases; nucleotides outside the gene matches: 7. Germline V gives CDR1 MGHRA, CDR2 YSYEKL. The CDR3 totals 15 residues. This clone was recorded a few times. Its antigen is unidentified. The PCR ran on 60 Vbeta and 13 Jbeta primers. Libraries were prepared by immunoSEQ multiplex PCR; TCRdb keeps only in-frame clonotypes and omits some of them. In the table there are under 150,000 clones, more than 75% of which are singletons. Findings of the study overall: Later analysis demonstrated an association between a missense DCLRE1C variant and TCR beta V- and J-gene trimming. The authors listed 164 TCR beta chains as cytomegalovirus-associated.

The clonotype comes from a man aged 18 to 30 in good health and CMV-seronegative. The sample consisted of PBMCs. This chain links TRBV4-1 with TRBJ1-1; 9 nucleotides align to TRBD1. The CDR3 here is CASSQDRGIRTEAFF. The CDR3 DNA reads as TGCGCCAGCAGCCAGGACAGGGGTATAAGAACTGAAGCTTTCTTT.